Listed below are T cell receptor beta chains from one sample, sequenced in a study of vaccination effects on CD4 cells after COVID-19. TCRdb keeps only in-frame clones here, not all; method: immunoSEQ multiplex PCR. The sample contains 24,000 or so clones, around 63% of which appear only once. These TCRs' antigens remain unknown. This material consisted of CD4+ T cells from PBMCs cultured with SARS-CoV-2 spike peptides, taken after COVID-19 vaccination. These receptors were collected from a human donor who received a COVID-19 vaccine. CDR3s include the opening cysteine and the closing phenylalanine or tryptophan. Each record gives: D gene, J gene, V gene, clone size, CDR3 protein, CDR3 DNA. The D gene is left open where the match is weak. Part of the rows lack a size; the others show once, few, many or a class for expanded clones.

TRBD2	TRBJ2-1	TRBV5-8	.	CASLAGIYNEQFF	TGTGCCAGTCTAGCGGGGATATACAATGAGCAGTTCTTC
.	TRBJ2-1	TRBV5-4	.	CASSSYSGSSYNEQFF	TGTGCCAGCAGTTCCTATAGCGGATCCTCCTACAATGAGCAGTTCTTC
TRBD1	TRBJ1-5	TRBV28	.	CASSVMTGAGNQPQHF	TGTGCCAGCAGTGTCATGACAGGGGCTGGCAATCAGCCCCAGCATTTT
.	TRBJ1-2	TRBV3-1/TRBV3-2	.	CASSQGTGGGYGYTF	TGTGCCAGCAGCCAAGGGACGGGGGGAGGCTATGGCTACACCTTC
TRBD2	TRBJ2-7	TRBV10-3	.	CAIRGLAGTYEQYF	TGTGCCATCAGAGGACTAGCGGGTACCTACGAGCAGTACTTC
TRBD1	TRBJ2-7	TRBV29-1	.	CSARRGQTSYEQYF	TGCAGCGCCCGAAGGGGACAGACCTCCTACGAGCAGTACTTC
.	TRBJ1-1	TRBV10-3	.	CAIGEVEAFF	TGTGCCATCGGGGAGGTTGAAGCTTTCTTT
TRBD1	TRBJ2-7	TRBV27	.	CASSLLLGTGVYEQYF	TGTGCCAGCAGTCTGCTCCTAGGGACAGGGGTTTACGAGCAGTACTTC
TRBD2	TRBJ2-3	TRBV5-1	.	CASSNAGTSGSSTQYF	TGCGCCAGCAGCAACGCCGGGACTAGCGGGAGTAGTACGCAGTATTTT
TRBD2	TRBJ2-7	TRBV10-3	.	CAISEGGAGGYEQYF	TGTGCCATCAGTGAAGGGGGAGCGGGGGGCTACGAGCAGTACTTC
.	TRBJ1-5	TRBV19	few	CASSSQGPGQPQHF	TGTGCCAGTAGTAGTCAGGGTCCGGGTCAGCCCCAGCATTTT
.	TRBJ2-7	TRBV18	medium-sized	CASSPAASVGETYEQYF	TGTGCCAGCTCACCCGCCGCAAGTGTGGGGGAAACCTACGAGCAGTACTTC
.	TRBJ2-1	TRBV5-1	.	CASSPTQAVVNEQFF	TGCGCCAGCAGCCCAACTCAAGCGGTGGTGAATGAGCAGTTCTTC
TRBD1	TRBJ1-2	TRBV6-5	.	CASSPRQGVGHGYTF	TGTGCCAGCAGTCCCCGTCAGGGGGTCGGACATGGCTACACCTTC
TRBD1	TRBJ2-5	TRBV30	.	CAWSGGQGASETQYF	TGTGCCTGGAGTGGGGGGCAGGGGGCGTCGGAGACCCAGTACTTC
.	TRBJ2-5	TRBV7-7	.	CASSFGTSETQYF	TGTGCCAGCAGCTTCGGGACGTCGGAGACCCAGTACTTC
TRBD1	TRBJ1-1	TRBV5-1	few	CASRWDRANTEAFF	TGCGCCAGCAGATGGGACAGGGCCAACACTGAAGCTTTCTTT
.	TRBJ2-3	TRBV18	.	CASSPNTDTQYF	TGTGCCAGCTCACCCAACACAGATACGCAGTATTTT
.	TRBJ1-2	TRBV6-1	.	CASSELTGPNYGYTF	TGTGCCAGCAGTGAATTAACAGGGCCAAACTATGGCTACACCTTC
TRBD1	TRBJ1-4	TRBV3-1/TRBV3-2	few	CASSQGTGTAEKLFF	TGTGCCAGCAGCCAAGGTACAGGGACAGCAGAAAAACTGTTTTTT
.	TRBJ1-2	TRBV6-1	.	CASSEREIYGYTF	TGTGCCAGCAGTGAACGAGAGATATATGGCTACACCTTC
TRBD1	TRBJ1-5	TRBV5-6	.	CASSSTTGGRINQPQHF	TGTGCCAGCAGCTCTACGACAGGGGGGAGGATCAATCAGCCCCAGCATTTT
.	TRBJ2-2	TRBV5-6	.	CASSFQLTGELFF	TGTGCCAGCAGCTTTCAGTTAACCGGGGAGCTGTTTTTT
TRBD1	TRBJ1-1	TRBV2	.	CASSKQGDMNTEAFF	TGTGCCAGCAGTAAGCAGGGGGACATGAACACTGAAGCTTTCTTT
.	TRBJ2-5	TRBV5-4	few	CASSLQETQYF	TGTGCCAGCAGCTTGCAAGAGACCCAGTACTTC
.	TRBJ2-7	TRBV7-9	.	CASSFQIYEQYF	TGTGCCAGCAGCTTCCAGATCTACGAGCAGTACTTC
.	TRBJ2-7	TRBV19	few	CASEGQGGLEQYF	TGTGCCAGTGAGGGGCAGGGTGGTTTGGAGCAGTACTTC
TRBD1	TRBJ2-2	TRBV5-1	.	CASSPLTGVSTGELFF	TGCGCCAGCAGCCCTCTGACAGGGGTCTCCACCGGGGAGCTGTTTTTT
.	TRBJ2-5	TRBV18	few	CASSPDGFLSAQYF	TGTGCCAGCTCACCAGACGGCTTCCTTTCGGCCCAGTACTTC
.	TRBJ2-1	TRBV7-9	.	CASRPVGRSSYNEQFF	TGTGCCAGCAGGCCGGTGGGCAGGAGCTCCTACAATGAGCAGTTCTTC
TRBD1	TRBJ1-2	TRBV7-2	.	CASSLVQGQLGYTF	TGTGCCAGCAGCTTAGTTCAGGGACAGTTAGGCTACACCTTC
.	TRBJ2-6	TRBV18	.	CASSPPGKLSSGANVLTF	TGTGCCAGCTCACCACCAGGGAAATTAAGCTCTGGGGCCAACGTCCTGACTTTC